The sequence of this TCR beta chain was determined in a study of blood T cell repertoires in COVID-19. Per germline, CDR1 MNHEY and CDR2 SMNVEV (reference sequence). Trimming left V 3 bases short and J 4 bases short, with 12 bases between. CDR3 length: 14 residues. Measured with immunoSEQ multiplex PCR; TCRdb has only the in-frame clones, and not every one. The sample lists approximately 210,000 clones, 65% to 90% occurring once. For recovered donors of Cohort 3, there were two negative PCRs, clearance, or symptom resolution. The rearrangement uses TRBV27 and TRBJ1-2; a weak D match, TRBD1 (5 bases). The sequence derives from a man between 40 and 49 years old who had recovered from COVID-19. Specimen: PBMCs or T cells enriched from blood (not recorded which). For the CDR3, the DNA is TGTGCCAGCAGTTTGCGTACAGGTTTCTATGGCTACACCTTC. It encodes CASSLRTGFYGYTF.